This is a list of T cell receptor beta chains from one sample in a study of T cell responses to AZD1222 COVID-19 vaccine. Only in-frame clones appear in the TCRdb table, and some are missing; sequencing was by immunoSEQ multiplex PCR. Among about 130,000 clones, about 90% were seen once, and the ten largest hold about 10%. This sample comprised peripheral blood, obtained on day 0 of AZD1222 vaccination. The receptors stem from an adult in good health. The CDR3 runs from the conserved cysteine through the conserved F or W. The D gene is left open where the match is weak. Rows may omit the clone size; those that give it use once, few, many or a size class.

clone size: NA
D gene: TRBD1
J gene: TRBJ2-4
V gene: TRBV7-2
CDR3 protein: CASRGRQGAAKNIQYF
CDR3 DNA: TGTGCCAGCAGGGGACGACAGGGGGCTGCCAAAAACATTCAGTACTTC

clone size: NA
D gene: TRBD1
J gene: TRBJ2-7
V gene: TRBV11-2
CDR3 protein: CASSSPRADRGNIYEQYF
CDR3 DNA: TGTGCCAGCAGCTCTCCGAGAGCGGACAGGGGCAACATCTACGAGCAGTACTTC

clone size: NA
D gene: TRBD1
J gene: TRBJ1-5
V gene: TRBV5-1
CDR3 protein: CASSDGTGSQPQHF
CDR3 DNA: TGCGCCAGCAGCGACGGGACAGGGAGTCAGCCCCAGCATTTT

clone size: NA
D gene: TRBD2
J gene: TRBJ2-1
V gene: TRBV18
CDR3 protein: CASSPIGTSGQLKGEQFF
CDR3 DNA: TGTGCCAGCTCACCAATAGGGACTAGCGGGCAACTGAAGGGTGAGCAGTTCTTC

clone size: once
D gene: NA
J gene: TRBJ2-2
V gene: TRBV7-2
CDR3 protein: CASRPTGSPDTGELFF
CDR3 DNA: TGTGCCAGCAGGCCAACAGGGTCCCCGGACACCGGGGAGCTGTTTTTT

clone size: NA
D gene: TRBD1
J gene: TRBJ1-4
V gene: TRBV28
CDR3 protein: CASSTGGAGRKLFF
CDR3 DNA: TGTGCCAGCAGTACAGGGGGCGCCGGACGTAAACTGTTTTTT

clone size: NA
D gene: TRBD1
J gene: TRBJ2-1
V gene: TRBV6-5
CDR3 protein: CASSSWTGLPNEQFF
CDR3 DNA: TGTGCCAGCAGTTCTTGGACAGGATTACCCAATGAGCAGTTCTTC

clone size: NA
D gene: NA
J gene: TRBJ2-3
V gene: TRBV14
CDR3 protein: CASSLFHQNSDTQYF
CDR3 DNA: TGTGCCAGCAGCCTCTTTCACCAAAATTCAGATACGCAGTATTTT

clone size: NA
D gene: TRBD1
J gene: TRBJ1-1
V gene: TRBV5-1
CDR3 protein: CASSPSTGGTEAFF
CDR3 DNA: TGCGCCAGCAGCCCTTCAACAGGGGGCACTGAAGCTTTCTTT

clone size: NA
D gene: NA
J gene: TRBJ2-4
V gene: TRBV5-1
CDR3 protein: CASSPGQLGNIQYF
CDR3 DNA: TGCGCCAGCAGCCCGGGACAATTAGGGAACATTCAGTACTTC

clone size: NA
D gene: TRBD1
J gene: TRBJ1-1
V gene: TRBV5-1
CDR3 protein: CASSRSGQGSNTEAFF
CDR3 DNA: TGCGCCAGCAGTCGATCCGGACAGGGGTCGAACACTGAAGCTTTCTTT

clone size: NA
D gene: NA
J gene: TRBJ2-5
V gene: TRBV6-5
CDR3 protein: CASSQLATPQETQYF
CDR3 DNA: TGTGCCAGCAGTCAGCTAGCGACCCCTCAAGAGACCCAGTACTTC

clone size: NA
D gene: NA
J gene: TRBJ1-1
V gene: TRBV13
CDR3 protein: CASRRKGGDTEAFF
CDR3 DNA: TGTGCCAGCAGACGTAAGGGGGGGGACACTGAAGCTTTCTTT

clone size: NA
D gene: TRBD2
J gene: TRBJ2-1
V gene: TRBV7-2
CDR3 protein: CASSHPGRAKEQFF
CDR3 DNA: TGTGCCAGCAGCCACCCGGGGAGGGCCAAGGAGCAGTTCTTC